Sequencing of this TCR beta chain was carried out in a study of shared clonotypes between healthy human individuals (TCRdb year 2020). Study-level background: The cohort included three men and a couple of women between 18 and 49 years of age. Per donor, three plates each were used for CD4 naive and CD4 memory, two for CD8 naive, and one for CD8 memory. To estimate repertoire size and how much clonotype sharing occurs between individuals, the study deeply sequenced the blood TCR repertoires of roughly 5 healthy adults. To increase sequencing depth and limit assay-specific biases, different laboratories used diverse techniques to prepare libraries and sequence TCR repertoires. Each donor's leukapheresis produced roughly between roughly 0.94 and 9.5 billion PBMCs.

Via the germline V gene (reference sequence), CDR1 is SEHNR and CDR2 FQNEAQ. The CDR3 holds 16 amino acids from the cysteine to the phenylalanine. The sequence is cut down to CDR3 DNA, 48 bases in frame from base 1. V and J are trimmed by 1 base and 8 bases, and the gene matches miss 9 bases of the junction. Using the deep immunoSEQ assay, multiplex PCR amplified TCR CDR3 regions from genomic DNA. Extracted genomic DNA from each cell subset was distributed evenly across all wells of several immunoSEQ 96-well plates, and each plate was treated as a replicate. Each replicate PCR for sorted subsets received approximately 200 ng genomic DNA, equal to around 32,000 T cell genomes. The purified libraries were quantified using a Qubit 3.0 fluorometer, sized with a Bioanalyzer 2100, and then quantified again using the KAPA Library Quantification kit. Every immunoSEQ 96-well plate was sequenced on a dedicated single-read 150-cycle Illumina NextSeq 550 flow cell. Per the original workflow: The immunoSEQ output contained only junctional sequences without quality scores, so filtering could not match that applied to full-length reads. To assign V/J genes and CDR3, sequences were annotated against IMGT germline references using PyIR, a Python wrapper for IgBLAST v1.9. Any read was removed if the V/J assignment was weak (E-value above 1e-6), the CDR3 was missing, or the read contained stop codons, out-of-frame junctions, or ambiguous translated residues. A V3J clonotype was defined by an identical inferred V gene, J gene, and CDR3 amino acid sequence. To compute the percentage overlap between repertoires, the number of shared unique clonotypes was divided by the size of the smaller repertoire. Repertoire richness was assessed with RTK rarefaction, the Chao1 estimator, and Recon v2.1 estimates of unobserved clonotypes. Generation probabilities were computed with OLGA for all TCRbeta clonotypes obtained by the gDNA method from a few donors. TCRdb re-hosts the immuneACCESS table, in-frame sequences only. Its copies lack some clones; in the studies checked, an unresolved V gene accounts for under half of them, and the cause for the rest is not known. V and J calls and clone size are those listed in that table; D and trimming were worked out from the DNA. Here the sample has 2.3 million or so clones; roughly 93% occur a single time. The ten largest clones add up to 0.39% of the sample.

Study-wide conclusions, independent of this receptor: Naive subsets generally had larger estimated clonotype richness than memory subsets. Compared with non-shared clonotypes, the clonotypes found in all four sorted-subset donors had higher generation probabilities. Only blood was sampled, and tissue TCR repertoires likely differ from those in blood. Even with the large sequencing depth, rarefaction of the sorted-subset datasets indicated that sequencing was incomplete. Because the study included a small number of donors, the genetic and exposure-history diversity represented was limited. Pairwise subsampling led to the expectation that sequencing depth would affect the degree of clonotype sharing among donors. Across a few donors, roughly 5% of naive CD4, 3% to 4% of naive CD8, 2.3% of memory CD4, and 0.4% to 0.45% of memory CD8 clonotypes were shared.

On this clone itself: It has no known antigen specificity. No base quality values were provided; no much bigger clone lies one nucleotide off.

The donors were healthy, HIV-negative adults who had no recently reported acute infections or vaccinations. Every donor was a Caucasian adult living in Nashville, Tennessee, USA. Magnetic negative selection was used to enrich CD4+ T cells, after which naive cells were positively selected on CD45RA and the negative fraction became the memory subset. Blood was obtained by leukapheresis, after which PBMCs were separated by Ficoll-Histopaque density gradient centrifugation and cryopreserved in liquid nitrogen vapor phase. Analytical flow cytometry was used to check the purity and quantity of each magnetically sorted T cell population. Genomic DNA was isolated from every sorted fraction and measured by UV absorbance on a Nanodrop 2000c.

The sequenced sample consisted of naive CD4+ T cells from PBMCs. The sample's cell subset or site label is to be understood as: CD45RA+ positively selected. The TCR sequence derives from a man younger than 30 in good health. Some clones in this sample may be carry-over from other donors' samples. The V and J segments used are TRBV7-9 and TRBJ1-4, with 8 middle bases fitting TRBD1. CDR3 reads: CASSLGRQGQGEKLFF. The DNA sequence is TGTGCCAGCAGCTTAGGCCGACAGGGGCAAGGAGAAAAACTGTTTTTT.